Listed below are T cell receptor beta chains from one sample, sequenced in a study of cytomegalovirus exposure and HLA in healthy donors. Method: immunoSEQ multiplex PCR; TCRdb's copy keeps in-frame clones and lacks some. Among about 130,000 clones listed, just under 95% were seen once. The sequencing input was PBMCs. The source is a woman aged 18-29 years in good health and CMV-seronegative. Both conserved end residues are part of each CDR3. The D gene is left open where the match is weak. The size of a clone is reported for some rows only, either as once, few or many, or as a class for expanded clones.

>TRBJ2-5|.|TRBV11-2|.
TGTGCCAGCAGCTTAAACACACACCCGTACCAAGAGACCCAGTACTTC
CASSLNTHPYQETQYF
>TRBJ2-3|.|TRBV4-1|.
TGCGCCAGCAGCCAAGCCGGACTTCTAGATACGCAGTATTTT
CASSQAGLLDTQYF
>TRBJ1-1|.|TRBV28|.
TGTGCCAGCCTGATGGGGCGGACTGAAGCTTTCTTT
CASLMGRTEAFF
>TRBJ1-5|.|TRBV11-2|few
TGTGCCAGCAGCTTAGTTAGCAGTCCAAATCAGCCCCAGCATTTT
CASSLVSSPNQPQHF
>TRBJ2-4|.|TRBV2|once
TGTGCCAGCAGCGACCCGCTTCAGCGGTACTTC
CASSDPLQRYF
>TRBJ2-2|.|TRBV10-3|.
TGTGCCATCGGTGACGGGAGGAACACCGGGGAGCTGTTTTTT
CAIGDGRNTGELFF
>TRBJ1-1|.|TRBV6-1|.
TGTGCCAGCAATAGGCCAGGGAACACTGAAGCTTTCTTT
CASNRPGNTEAFF
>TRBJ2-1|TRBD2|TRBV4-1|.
TGCGCCAGCAGCCAAGAGGGAACGGGAAGCGGGGGGGGCAATGAGCAGTTCTTC
CASSQEGTGSGGGNEQFF
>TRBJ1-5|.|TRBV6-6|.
TGTGCCAGCAGTTACTCGGACAATAATCAGCCCCAGCATTTT
CASSYSDNNQPQHF
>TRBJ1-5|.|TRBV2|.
TGTGCCAGCAGTGGGGTGGACCTAGCATTTAGCAATCAGCCCCAGCATTTT
CASSGVDLAFSNQPQHF
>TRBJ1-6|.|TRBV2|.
TGTGCCAGCAGTGATCCGGGGGGCCGCTCACCCCTCCACTTT
CASSDPGGRSPLHF
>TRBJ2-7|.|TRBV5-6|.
TGTGCCAGCAGCTTGGATGGGCAGAGCTACTACGAGCAGTACTTC
CASSLDGQSYYEQYF
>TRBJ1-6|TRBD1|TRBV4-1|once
TGCGCCAGCAGCCAAGACAGGGACAGGCCCACCCCATCCTATAATTCACCCCTCCACTTT
CASSQDRDRPTPSYNSPLHF
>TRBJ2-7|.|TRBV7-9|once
TGTGCCAGCAGCTTAGATACAAACAGGGTCGAGCAGTACTTC
CASSLDTNRVEQYF
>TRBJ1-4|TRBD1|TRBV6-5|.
TGTGCCAGCAGTGATCAGGGGGCGGGTGAAAAACTGTTTTTT
CASSDQGAGEKLFF
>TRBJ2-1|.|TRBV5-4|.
TGTGCCAGCAGCCCGTGGGGGCGGGAGTTCAGCAATGAGCAGTTCTTC
CASSPWGREFSNEQFF
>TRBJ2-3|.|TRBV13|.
TGTGCCAGCAGCCTCAGGCGAAATACGCAGTATTTT
CASSLRRNTQYF
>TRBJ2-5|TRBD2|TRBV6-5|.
TGTGCCAGCAGTCCCGGCGGGAGGTACCTTGGGACCCAGTACTTC
CASSPGGRYLGTQYF
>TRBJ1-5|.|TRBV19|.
TGTGCCAGTAGTATCGGTGGGGGCAGCAATCAGCCCCAGCATTTT
CASSIGGGSNQPQHF
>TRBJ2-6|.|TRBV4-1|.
TGCGCCAGCAGCCAAGATCGTGGGCTCGGGGCCAACGTCCTGACTTTC
CASSQDRGLGANVLTF
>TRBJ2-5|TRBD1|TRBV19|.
TGTGCCAGTAGTATCGGACAGGGGGAAGTAGAGACCCAGTACTTC
CASSIGQGEVETQYF
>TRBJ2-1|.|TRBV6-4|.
TGTGCCAGCAGTGAAGGGGACTCCAATGAGCAGTTCTTC
CASSEGDSNEQFF
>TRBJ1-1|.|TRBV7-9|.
TGTGCCAGCATCAAAGGGGGGGACACTGAAGCTTTCTTT
CASIKGGDTEAFF
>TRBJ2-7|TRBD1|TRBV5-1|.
TGCGCCAGCAGCCAAAGACAGGGTTCCTACGAGCAGTACTTC
CASSQRQGSYEQYF
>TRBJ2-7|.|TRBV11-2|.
TGTGCCAGCAGCCAGAGGGGGTACGAGCAGTACTTC
CASSQRGYEQYF
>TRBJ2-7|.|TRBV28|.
TGTGCCAGCAGTTTATTTAGCGGAGCCTACGAGCAGTACTTC
CASSLFSGAYEQYF
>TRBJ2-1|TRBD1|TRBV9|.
TGTGCCAGCAGCGTAGAGACAGGGGGCGCCGATGAGCAGTTCTTC
CASSVETGGADEQFF
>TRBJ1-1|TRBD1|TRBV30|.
TGTGCCTGGGGCTTTGGGTCGGGAACAGGGGACACTGAAGCTTTCTTT
CAWGFGSGTGDTEAFF
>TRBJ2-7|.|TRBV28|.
TGTGCCAGCAGCCCGGGTAGAGGCTACGAGCAGTACTTC
CASSPGRGYEQYF
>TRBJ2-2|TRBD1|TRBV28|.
TGTGCCAGCAGTTCGTCTAGGGGACAGGGGGCGCATTACACCGGGGAGCTGTTTTTT
CASSSSRGQGAHYTGELFF
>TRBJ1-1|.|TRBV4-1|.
TGCGCCAGCAGCCAATCGACTTACACGGAATCAGCTTTCTTT
CASSQSTYTESAFF
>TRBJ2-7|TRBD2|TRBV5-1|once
TGCGCCAGCAGCGTGGGACTAGCGGGAGTCCTCTACGAGCAGTACTTC
CASSVGLAGVLYEQYF
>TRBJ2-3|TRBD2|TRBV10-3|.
TGTGCCATCAAAGGACTAGCGGGGGTAGGAGATACGCAGTATTTT
CAIKGLAGVGDTQYF
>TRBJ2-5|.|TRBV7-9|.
TGTGCCAGCAGCTTAACAGCTAGCTCGGAGACCCAGTACTTC
CASSLTASSETQYF
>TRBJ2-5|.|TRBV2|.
TGTGCCAGCAGTGAAGTACTAGTGTACCCAGAAGAGACCCAGTACTTC
CASSEVLVYPEETQYF
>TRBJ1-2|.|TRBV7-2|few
TGTGCCAGCGCCGTGCTAGGGGGGGGCAGGTCCGGAGGAGGCTACACCTTC
CASAVLGGGRSGGGYTF
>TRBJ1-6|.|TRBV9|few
TGTGCCAGCAGCGTTAACGGCGGACTTTCACCCCTCCACTTT
CASSVNGGLSPLHF
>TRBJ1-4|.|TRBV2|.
TGTGCCAGCAGTGCAGGGGTTGGTGAAAAACTGTTTTTT
CASSAGVGEKLFF
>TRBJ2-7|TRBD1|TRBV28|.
TGTGCCAGTAGTACGTCCCCCAAGGGGGCGTACGAGCAGTACTTC
CASSTSPKGAYEQYF
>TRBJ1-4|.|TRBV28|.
TGTGCCAGCAGTTTGCACGGGACAACTAATGAAAAACTGTTTTTT
CASSLHGTTNEKLFF
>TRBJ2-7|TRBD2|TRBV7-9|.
TGTGCCAGCAGCTTAGGGGTTAGCGGGATCTCCTACGAGCAGTACTTC
CASSLGVSGISYEQYF
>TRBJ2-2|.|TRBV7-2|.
TGTGCCAGCAGCTTAGACTCTAACACCGGGGAGCTGTTTTTT
CASSLDSNTGELFF
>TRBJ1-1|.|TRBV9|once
TGTGCCAGCAGACCTCTCCAGGGATTGAATTCTGAAGCTTTCTTT
CASRPLQGLNSEAFF
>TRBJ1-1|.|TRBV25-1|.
TGTGCCAGCAGTGCCTTCACTGAAGCTTTCTTT
CASSAFTEAFF
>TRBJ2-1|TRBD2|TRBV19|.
TGTGCCAGTAGTATTTCGTTACTAGCGGGCAACAATGAGCAGTTCTTC
CASSISLLAGNNEQFF
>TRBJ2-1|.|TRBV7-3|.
TGTGCCAGCAGCTTATCAGGCCCGGGATACTACAATGAGCAGTTCTTC
CASSLSGPGYYNEQFF
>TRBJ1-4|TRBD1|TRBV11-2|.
TGTGCCAGCAGCCCCCTCAGAGGGACAGGGGACGAAAAACTGTTTTTT
CASSPLRGTGDEKLFF
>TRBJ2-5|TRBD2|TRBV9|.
TGTGCCAGCAGCGGTAGCGGGGGGGCAGGAGAGACCCAGTACTTC
CASSGSGGAGETQYF
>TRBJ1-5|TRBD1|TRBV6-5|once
TGTGCCAGCAGACTGGGACAGGGAAGCAATCAGCCCCAGCATTTT
CASRLGQGSNQPQHF
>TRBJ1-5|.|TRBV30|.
TGTGCCTGGAATTCACAGGGCCCCGGGTCCCTGCATTTT
CAWNSQGPGSLHF
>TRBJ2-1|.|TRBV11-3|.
TGTGCCAGCAGCTTAGGGACTATCGATGAGCAGTTCTTC
CASSLGTIDEQFF
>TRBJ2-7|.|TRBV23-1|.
TGCGCCAGCAGTCAACGAAGGGAGGGGGGCTACGAGCAGTACTTC
CASSQRREGGYEQYF
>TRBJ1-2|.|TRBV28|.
TGTGCCAGCAGTTTACCCCCAGGGCATTATGGCTACACCTTC
CASSLPPGHYGYTF